Shown below are 9 T cell receptor beta chains from a single sample sequenced in a study of response to subunit inactivated influenza vaccine. TCRdb itself ran the RT-PCR reads through MiXCR, one entry per CDR3 protein. The sample lists hundreds of thousands of distinct CDR3 sequences; over 9% were seen once. Separately, the same data were catalogued under a study of T cells expressing NK-cell markers. In that study: Generation of TCR beta cDNA was performed by 5'RACE template switching incorporating UMIs.

The starting material was PBMCs from blood, obtained on the day of vaccination. All receptors derive from a man between 50 and 59 years old who received an inactivated influenza vaccine.

This clonotype was detected a few times. V and J are TRBV15 and TRBJ2-3; D ambiguous. The CDR3 covers 15 residues. Germline V gene data show CDR1 as LNHNV and CDR2 as YYDKDF (reference sequence). Trimming removed 1 base from V and 2 bases from J, with 10 bases in between. CDR3 nucleotide sequence: TGTGCCACCAGCAGAGTTGGCAGCCTCACAGATACGCAGTATTTT. It encodes CATSRVGSLTDTQYF.

In its sample, this clonotype was seen a few times. The genes are TRBV5-1 and TRBJ2-1; 9 bases are a match to TRBD2. Per the germline V gene, CDR1 is SGHRS and CDR2 is YFSETQ. The CDR3 covers 17 residues. The V and J ends lost 0 bases and 8 bases, in that order; junction bases with no gene match: 12. The CDR3 loop is CASSLAGGRAISDEQFF. For the CDR3, the DNA is TGCGCCAGCAGCTTGGCGGGCGGGAGGGCCATATCGGATGAGCAGTTCTTC.

This clonotype occurred a few times. In DNA form, the CDR3 reads TGTGCCAGTAGTACCCTGACTAGCGGAACAGATACGCAGTATTTT. It translates to CASSTLTSGTDTQYF. The V gene is TRBV19, the J gene TRBJ2-3; 9 nucleotides match TRBD2. The CDR3 totals 15 residues. Germline V lookup: CDR1 LNHDA, CDR2 SQIVND (reference sequence). The junction had 5 bases not matched to a gene; V was cut back by 4 bases and J by 3 bases.

This clonotype was recorded a few times. The genes are TRBV10-3 and TRBJ1-2; 7 positions agree with TRBD1. V was clipped by 6 bases and J by 0 bases; unmatched bases: 4. Germline CDR1 is ENHRY and CDR2 is SYGVKD. The CDR3 runs 14 residues. CDR3 region: CAIRPGTANYGYTF. CDR3 DNA: TGTGCCATCAGACCCGGGACAGCTAACTATGGCTACACCTTC.

The rearrangement uses TRBV20-1 and TRBJ2-1, with D hard to call. CDR1 and CDR2 from the germline V gene are DFQATT and SNEGSKA (reference sequence). The CDR3 has 12 amino acids. Trimming removed 5 bases from V and 7 bases from J, with 12 bases in between. CDR3 protein: CSALEFGNEQFF. Written as DNA, the CDR3 is TGCAGTGCTCTAGAGTTTGGTAATGAGCAGTTCTTC.

The table lists this clonotype with a few counts. The chain joins TRBV18 to TRBJ2-5; D unresolved. Germline CDR1 is KGHSH and CDR2 is LQKENI. There are 14 residues in the CDR3. Trimming left V 0 bases short and J 5 bases short, with 10 bases between. The CDR3 bases are TGTGCCAGCTCACCACCGGCGCGCAGCGAGACCCAGTACTTC. Translating gives CASSPPARSETQYF.

This clonotype was seen repeatedly, ten times or more. This chain joins TRBV20-1 and TRBJ2-3; 9 bases match TRBD2. Germline CDR1 and CDR2: DFQATT and SNEGSKA (reference sequence). This CDR3 contains 15 residues. With 5 bases clipped from V and 2 bases from J, the junction kept 8 bases outside the gene matches. The CDR3 DNA reads TGCAGTGCTGAAGGACTAGCGCTCATCACAGATACGCAGTATTTT. This encodes CSAEGLALITDTQYF.

This clonotype was counted between two and nine times. The chain recombines TRBV12-3 or TRBV12-4 with TRBJ2-2; D unresolved. The CDR3 has 12 residues. Trimming took off 7 bases at V and 3 bases at J, with 6 bases between the two ends. CDR3 in amino acids: CASTRDTGELFF. The CDR3 region has the DNA TGTGCCAGCACCCGGGACACCGGGGAGCTGTTTTTT.

V is TRBV11-2 and J is TRBJ1-5; the D gene is possibly TRBD1 (6 bases). Germline V CDR1 and CDR2: SGHAT, FQNNGV. CDR3 length: 13 residues. V was clipped by 5 bases and J by 7 bases, with 12 bases between them. CDR3 nucleotides: TGTGCCAGCAGCCGAGACAGGTCCCAGCCCCAGCATTTT. Amino acid sequence: CASSRDRSQPQHF. Full variable domain (remainder filled in from reference TRBV11-2 and TRBJ1-5): EAGVAQSPRYKIIEKRQSVAFWCNPISGHATLYWYQQILGQGPKLLIQFQNNGVVDDSQLPKDRFSAERLKGVDSTLKIQPAKLEDSAVYLCASSRDRSQPQHFGDGTRLSIL.